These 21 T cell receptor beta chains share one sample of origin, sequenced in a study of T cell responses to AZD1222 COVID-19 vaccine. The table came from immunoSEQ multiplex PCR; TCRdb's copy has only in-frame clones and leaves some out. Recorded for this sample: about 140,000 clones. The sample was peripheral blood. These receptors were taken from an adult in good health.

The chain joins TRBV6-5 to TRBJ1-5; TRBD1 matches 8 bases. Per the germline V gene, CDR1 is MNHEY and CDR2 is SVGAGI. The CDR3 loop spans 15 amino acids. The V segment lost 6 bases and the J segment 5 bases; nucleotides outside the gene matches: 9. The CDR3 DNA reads TGTGCCAGCAGCCGGGACAGGCGGTCTGATCAGCCCCAGCATTTT. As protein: CASSRDRRSDQPQHF.

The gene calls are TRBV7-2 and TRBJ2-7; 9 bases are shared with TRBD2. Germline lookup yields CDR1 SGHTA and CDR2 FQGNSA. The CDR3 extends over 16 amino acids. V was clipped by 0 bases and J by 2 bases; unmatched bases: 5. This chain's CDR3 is CASSLASSGAPYEQYF. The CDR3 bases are TGTGCCAGCAGCTTAGCTTCTAGCGGGGCCCCCTACGAGCAGTACTTC.

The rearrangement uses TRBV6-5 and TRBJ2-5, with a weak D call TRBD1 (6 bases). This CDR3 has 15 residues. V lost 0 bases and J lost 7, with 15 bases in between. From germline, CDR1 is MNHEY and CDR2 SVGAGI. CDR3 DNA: TGTGCCAGCAGTTACTCGAACAGGGACGTTGGGACCCAGTACTTC. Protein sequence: CASSYSNRDVGTQYF.

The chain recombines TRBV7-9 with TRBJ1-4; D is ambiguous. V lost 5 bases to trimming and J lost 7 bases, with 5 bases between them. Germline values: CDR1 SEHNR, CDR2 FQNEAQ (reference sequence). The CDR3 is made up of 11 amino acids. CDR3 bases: TGTGCCAGCAGCCGCATTGAAAAACTGTTTTTT. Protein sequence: CASSRIEKLFF.

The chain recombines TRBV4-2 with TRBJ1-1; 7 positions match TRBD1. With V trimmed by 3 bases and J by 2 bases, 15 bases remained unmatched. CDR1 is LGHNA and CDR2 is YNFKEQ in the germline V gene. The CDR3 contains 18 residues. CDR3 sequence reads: CASSQGGTGVGPNTEAFF. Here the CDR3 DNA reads TGTGCCAGCAGCCAGGGGGGCACAGGGGTGGGCCCAAACACTGAAGCTTTCTTT.

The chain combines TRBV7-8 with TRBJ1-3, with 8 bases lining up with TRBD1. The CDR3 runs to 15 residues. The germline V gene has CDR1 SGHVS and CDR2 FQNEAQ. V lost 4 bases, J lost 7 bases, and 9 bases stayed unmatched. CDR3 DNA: TGTGCCAGCAGCTCCGGGACAGGACGGGGGAACACCATATATTTT. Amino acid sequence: CASSSGTGRGNTIYF.

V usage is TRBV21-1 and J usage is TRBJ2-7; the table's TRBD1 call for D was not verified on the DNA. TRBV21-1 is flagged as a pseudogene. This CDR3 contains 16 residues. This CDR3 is CASSKVCHRVPYEQYF. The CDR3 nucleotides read TGTGCCAGCAGCAAAGTTTGTCACAGGGTGCCCTACGAGCAGTACTTC.

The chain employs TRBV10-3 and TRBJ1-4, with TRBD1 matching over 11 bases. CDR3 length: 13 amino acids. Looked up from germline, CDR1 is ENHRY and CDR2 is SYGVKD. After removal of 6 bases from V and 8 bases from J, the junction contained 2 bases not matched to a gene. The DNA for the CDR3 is TGTGCCATCAGGGGACAGGGGGGCGAAAAACTGTTTTTT. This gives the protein CAIRGQGGEKLFF.

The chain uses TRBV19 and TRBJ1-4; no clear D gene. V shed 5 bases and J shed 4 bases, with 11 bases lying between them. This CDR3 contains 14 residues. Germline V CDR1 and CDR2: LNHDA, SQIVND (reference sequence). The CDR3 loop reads CASSLHEDNEKLFF. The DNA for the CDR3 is TGTGCCAGTAGTCTACACGAAGATAATGAAAAACTGTTTTTT. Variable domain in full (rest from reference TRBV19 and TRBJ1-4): DGGITQSPKYLFRKEGQNVTLSCEQNLNHDAMYWYRQDPGQGLRLIYYSQIVNDFQKGDIAEGYSVSREKKESFPLTVTSAQKNPTAFYLCASSLHEDNEKLFFGSGTQLSVL.

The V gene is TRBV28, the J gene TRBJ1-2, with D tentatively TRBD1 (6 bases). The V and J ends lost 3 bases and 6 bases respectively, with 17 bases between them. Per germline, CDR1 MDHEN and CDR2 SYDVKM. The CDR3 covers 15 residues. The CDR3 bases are TGTGCCAGCAGTTTTAGGGGAGGAGGGGGTAATGGCTACACCTTC. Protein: CASSFRGGGGNGYTF.

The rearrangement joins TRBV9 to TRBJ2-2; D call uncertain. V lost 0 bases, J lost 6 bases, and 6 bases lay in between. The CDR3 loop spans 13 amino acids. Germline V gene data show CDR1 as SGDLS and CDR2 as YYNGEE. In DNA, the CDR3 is TGTGCCAGCAGCGTAGGCTATCCCGGGGAGCTGTTTTTT. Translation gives CASSVGYPGELFF.

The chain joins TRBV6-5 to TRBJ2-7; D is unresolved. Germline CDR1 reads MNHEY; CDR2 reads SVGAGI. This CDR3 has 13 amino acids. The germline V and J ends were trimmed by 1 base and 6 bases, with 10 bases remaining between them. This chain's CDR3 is CASSYLGKREQYF. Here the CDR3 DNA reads TGTGCCAGCAGTTACTTAGGGAAACGCGAGCAGTACTTC.

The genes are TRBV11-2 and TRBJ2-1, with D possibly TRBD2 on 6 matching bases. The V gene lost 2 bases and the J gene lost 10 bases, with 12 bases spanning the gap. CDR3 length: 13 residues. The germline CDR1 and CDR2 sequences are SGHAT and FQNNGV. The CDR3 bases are TGTGCCAGCAGCTTACCACTAGCATCCGAGCAGTTCTTC. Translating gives CASSLPLASEQFF.

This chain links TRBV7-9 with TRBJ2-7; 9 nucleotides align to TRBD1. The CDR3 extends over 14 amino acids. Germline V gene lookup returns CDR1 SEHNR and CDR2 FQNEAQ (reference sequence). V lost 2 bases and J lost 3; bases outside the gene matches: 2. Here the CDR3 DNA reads TGTGCCAGCAGCTTATCGGGACAGGGCTACGAGCAGTACTTC. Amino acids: CASSLSGQGYEQYF.

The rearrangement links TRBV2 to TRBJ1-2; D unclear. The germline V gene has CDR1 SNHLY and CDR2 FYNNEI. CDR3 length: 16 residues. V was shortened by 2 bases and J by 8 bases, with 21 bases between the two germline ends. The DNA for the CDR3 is TGTGCCAGCAGTGAACAGCGCTCGGGAGTTGAAGACGGCTACACCTTC. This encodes CASSEQRSGVEDGYTF.

Here the CDR3 reads CATSRRREEGPASNQPQHF. CDR3 DNA sequence: TGTGCCACCAGCAGACGACGCGAAGAGGGCCCTGCTAGCAATCAGCCCCAGCATTTT. The V and J genes are TRBV15 and TRBJ1-5; D uncertain. V lost 2 bases, J lost 0 bases, and 20 bases lay in between. CDR1 LNHNV and CDR2 YYDKDF come from the germline V gene (reference sequence). This CDR3 comprises 19 residues.

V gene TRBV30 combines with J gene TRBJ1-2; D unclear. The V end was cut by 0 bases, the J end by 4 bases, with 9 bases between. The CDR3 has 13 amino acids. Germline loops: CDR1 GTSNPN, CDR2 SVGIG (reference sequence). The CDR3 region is CAWSVGQFYGYTF. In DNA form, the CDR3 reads TGTGCCTGGAGTGTAGGGCAGTTCTATGGCTACACCTTC.

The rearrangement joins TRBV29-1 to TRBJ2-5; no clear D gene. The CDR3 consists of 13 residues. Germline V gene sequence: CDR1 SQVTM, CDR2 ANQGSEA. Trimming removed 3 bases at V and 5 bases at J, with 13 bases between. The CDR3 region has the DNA TGCAGCGTTGAGTTTCAACCGGAGGAGACCCAGTACTTC. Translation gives CSVEFQPEETQYF.

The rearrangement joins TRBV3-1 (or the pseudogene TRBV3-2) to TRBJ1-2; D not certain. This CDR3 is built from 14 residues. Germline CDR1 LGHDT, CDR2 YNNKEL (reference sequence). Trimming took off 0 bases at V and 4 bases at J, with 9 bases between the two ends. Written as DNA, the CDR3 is TGTGCCAGCAGCCAAGATGGGCAGGCCTATGGCTACACCTTC. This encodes CASSQDGQAYGYTF.

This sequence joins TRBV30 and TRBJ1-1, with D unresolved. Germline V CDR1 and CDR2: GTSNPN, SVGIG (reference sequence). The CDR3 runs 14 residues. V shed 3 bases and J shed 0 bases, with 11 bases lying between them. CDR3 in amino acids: CAWRGTAMNTEAFF. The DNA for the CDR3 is TGTGCCTGGAGAGGAACAGCAATGAACACTGAAGCTTTCTTT.

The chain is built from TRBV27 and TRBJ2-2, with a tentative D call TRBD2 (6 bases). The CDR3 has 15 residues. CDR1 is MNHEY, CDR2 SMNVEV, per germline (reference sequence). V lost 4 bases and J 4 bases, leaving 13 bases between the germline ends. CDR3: CASSSAGLRTGELFF. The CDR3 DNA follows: TGTGCCAGCAGTTCGGCGGGGCTCCGCACCGGGGAGCTGTTTTTT.